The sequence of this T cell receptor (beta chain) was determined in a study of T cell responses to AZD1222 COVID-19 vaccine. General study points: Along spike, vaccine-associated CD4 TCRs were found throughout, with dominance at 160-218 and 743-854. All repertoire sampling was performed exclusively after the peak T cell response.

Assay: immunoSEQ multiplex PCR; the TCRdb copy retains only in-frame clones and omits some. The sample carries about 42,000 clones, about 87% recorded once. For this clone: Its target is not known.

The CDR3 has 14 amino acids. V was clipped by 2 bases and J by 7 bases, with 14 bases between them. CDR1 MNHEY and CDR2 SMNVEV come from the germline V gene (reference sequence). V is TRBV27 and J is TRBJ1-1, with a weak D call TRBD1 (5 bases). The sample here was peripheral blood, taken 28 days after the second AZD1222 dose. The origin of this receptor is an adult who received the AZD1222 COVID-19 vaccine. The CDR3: CASSLHGAGGEAFF. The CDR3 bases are TGTGCCAGCAGTTTACACGGGGCCGGTGGTGAAGCTTTCTTT.